The following is a TCR beta chain sequence with its context. A much larger clonotype is one base distant, so this may be a read error. The CDR3 ends on some other residue instead of the conserved phenylalanine or tryptophan, so this is likely a read error. The entry originates in a study of T cells in Graves' hyperthyroidism and ophthalmopathy. The ends lost 1 base at V and 7 bases at J; junction bases unmatched: 11. Germline V gene sequence: CDR1 DFQATT, CDR2 SNEGSKA (reference sequence). CDR3 length: 15 residues. RNA transcripts yielded amplified TCR beta CDR3 regions. Primed by the HTBI set, a first-round RT-PCR was run on the TCR CDR3. TCRdb fed the multiplex PCR reads into MiXCR, producing one record per CDR3 protein. The table shows fewer than 650,000 distinct CDR3 sequences, with about 15% occurring only once.

The clonotype was recovered from a woman in her thirties or forties with Graves' ophthalmopathy. Sequencing was done on a sample of blood. The V gene is TRBV20-1, the J gene TRBJ2-7, with 9 positions matching TRBD2. CDR3 sequence reads: CSARVPGLASGEQYS. CDR3 bases: TGCAGTGCTAGAGTACCGGGACTAGCTTCGGGAGAGCAGTACTCC.